The 16 T cell receptor beta chains below were found in one sample sequenced in a study of T-cell memory formation after mild COVID-19. MiXCR, applied by TCRdb to the 5' RACE reads, yields one record per CDR3 protein. Here the sample spans around 340,000 distinct CDR3 sequences, about an eighth being singletons. Sequenced input: PBMCs or a T cell subset sorted from them (not recorded which). All receptors derive from a man between 18 and 35 years old who had mild COVID-19 (a few samples of this study predate the infection). Cell type and time point are not known.

This clonotype was counted between two and nine times. The rearrangement joins TRBV5-1 to TRBJ1-2; D unresolved. The CDR3 is 15 amino acids. In germline, CDR1 is SGHRS, CDR2 YFSETQ. V lost 4 bases, J lost 7 bases, and 20 bases lay in between. The CDR3 here is CASSRPEGSRSGYTF. The CDR3 nucleotides read TGCGCCAGCAGCAGGCCGGAGGGCAGTAGGAGTGGCTACACCTTC.

This clonotype has more than one count but fewer than ten. The chain is built from TRBV5-1 and TRBJ1-1; TRBD1 agrees at 7 bases. The trim removed 4 bases at V and 2 bases at J, leaving 11 bases unmatched. The CDR3 totals 16 residues. CDR1 and CDR2 from the germline V gene are SGHRS and YFSETQ. The CDR3 loop reads CASSRAPGQANTEAFF. The CDR3 DNA is TGCGCCAGCAGCCGCGCGCCAGGACAGGCTAACACTGAAGCTTTCTTT.

This clonotype was counted ten times or more. This chain links TRBV7-2 with TRBJ2-3; D tentatively fits TRBD1 or TRBD2 (6 bases each). Trimming stripped 7 bases from V and 2 bases from J, with 19 bases between. CDR1 and CDR2 from the germline V gene are SGHTA and FQGNSA. CDR3 length: 16 residues. The DNA for the CDR3 is TGTGCCAGCATTCCCGGGGGCGCCTCCTTCACAGATACGCAGTATTTT. It specifies CASIPGGASFTDTQYF.

This clonotype has at least ten counts. The V call is TRBV12-5, the J call TRBJ2-4, with D possibly matching TRBD2 (6 bases). Germline V lookup: CDR1 LGHNT, CDR2 FRNRAP. This CDR3 has 15 amino acids. Trimming cost V 3 bases and J 0 bases, with 9 bases left between them. CDR3: CASGLGTPAKNIQYF. The CDR3 coding sequence is TGTGCTAGTGGTTTAGGGACTCCAGCCAAAAACATTCAGTACTTC.

The CDR3 here is CASSFIQASTDTQYF. The CDR3 DNA is TGTGCCAGCAGCTTCATCCAAGCTAGCACAGATACGCAGTATTTT. This chain links TRBV7-8 with TRBJ2-3; D unresolved. Germline values: CDR1 SGHVS, CDR2 FQNEAQ. V shed 3 bases and J shed 0 bases, with 10 bases lying between them. The CDR3 consists of 15 residues.

Only a few counts were recorded for this clonotype. The chain links TRBV5-6 to TRBJ2-1, with 9 bases aligning to TRBD2. Germline V CDR1 and CDR2: SGHDT, YYEEEE. With 3 bases clipped from V and 8 bases from J, the junction kept 12 bases outside the gene matches. The CDR3 extends over 16 amino acids. This CDR3 reads CASSYMLAGYPDEQFF. For the CDR3, the DNA is TGTGCCAGCAGCTATATGCTAGCGGGGTATCCGGATGAGCAGTTCTTC.

This clonotype turned up a few times. The V call is TRBV7-2, the J call TRBJ2-7; D is undetermined. V was cut by 5 bases and J by 0 bases, with 8 bases left in between. The CDR3 is made up of 13 amino acids. Germline V gene lookup returns CDR1 SGHTA and CDR2 FQGNSA. CDR3 in amino acids: CASSLDHSYEQYF. In nucleotides, the CDR3 is TGTGCCAGCAGCCTAGACCACTCCTACGAGCAGTACTTC.

This clonotype was found many times. The chain recombines TRBV5-5 with TRBJ2-7; D unclear. The CDR3 loop spans 16 amino acids. Germline CDR1 SGHKS, CDR2 YYEKEE (reference sequence). V lost 0 bases to trimming and J lost 1 base, with 14 bases between them. The CDR3: CASSLAVTTSSYEQYF. DNA for the CDR3: TGTGCCAGCAGCTTGGCCGTCACGACATCTTCCTACGAGCAGTACTTC.

In regard to this clonotype: This could be a read error, since a much larger clone is one nucleotide away. The chain carries TRBV18 and TRBJ1-1; no definite D call. The CDR3 is 13 residues long. Germline-derived CDR1 and CDR2 are KGHSH and LQKENI. CDR3 residues: CGSSPPVNTEAFF. CDR3 nucleotides: TGTGGCAGCTCACCACCGGTGAACACTGAAGCTTTCTTT.

The chain couples TRBV6-5 to TRBJ1-1, with D tentatively TRBD1 (5 bases). Trimming stripped 5 bases from V and 5 bases from J, with 12 bases between. Germline assignment: CDR1 MNHEY and CDR2 SVGAGI. The CDR3 is made up of 13 amino acids. The chain's CDR3 is CASSLPGRTEAFF. The DNA for the CDR3 is TGTGCCAGCAGTCTCCCAGGGCGGACTGAAGCTTTCTTT.

The CDR3 is CASPSGESPSTDTQYF. The CDR3, as DNA: TGTGCCAGCCCTAGCGGGGAGTCGCCTAGCACAGATACGCAGTATTTT. The chain recombines TRBV9 with TRBJ2-3; 9 bases line up with TRBD2. Germline V gene lookup returns CDR1 SGDLS and CDR2 YYNGEE. The V and J ends lost 7 bases and 0 bases, in that order; junction bases with no gene match: 9. The CDR3 extends over 16 amino acids.

J is TRBJ1-2 and V is TRBV5-6; TRBD1 agrees at 7 bases. The V gene's germline CDR1 is SGHDT and CDR2 YYEEEE. The ends lost 1 base at V and 5 bases at J; junction bases unmatched: 5. CDR3 size: 14 residues. The CDR3 nucleotides are TGTGCCAGCAGCTTGAGAGGGACAGATTATGGCTACACCTTC. This sequence encodes CASSLRGTDYGYTF.

The genes are TRBV19 and TRBJ1-5, with TRBD1 matching over 7 bases. The CDR3 length is 17 residues. After removal of 6 bases from V and 0 bases from J, the junction contained 11 bases not matched to a gene. Germline-derived CDR1 and CDR2 are LNHDA and SQIVND (reference sequence). The CDR3 spells CASSLTGIGYSNQPQHF. The DNA for the CDR3 is TGTGCCAGTAGCCTGACAGGGATCGGCTATAGCAATCAGCCCCAGCATTTT. Full variable domain (outside the CDR3, taken from reference TRBV19 and TRBJ1-5): DGGITQSPKYLFRKEGQNVTLSCEQNLNHDAMYWYRQDPGQGLRLIYYSQIVNDFQKGDIAEGYSVSREKKESFPLTVTSAQKNPTAFYLCASSLTGIGYSNQPQHFGDGTRLSIL.

This clonotype turned up a few times. This chain links TRBV28 with TRBJ2-2, with 7 bases lining up with TRBD1. With V trimmed by 6 bases and J by 4 bases, 5 bases remained unmatched. Germline V gene sequence: CDR1 MDHEN, CDR2 SYDVKM. The CDR3 has 14 amino acids. This CDR3 reads CASRAQGITGELFF. The CDR3 DNA is TGTGCCAGCAGAGCACAGGGGATCACCGGGGAGCTGTTTTTT.

In this sample, this clonotype turned up a few times. This rearrangement joins TRBV6-5 to TRBJ1-1; possible D gene TRBD1, 5 bases. The CDR3 runs to 14 residues. Trimming removed 4 bases from V and 8 bases from J, with 17 bases in between. Germline-derived CDR1 and CDR2 are MNHEY and SVGAGI. As DNA, the CDR3 is TGTGCCAGCAGTTGGGGGGGACCGGACGGGGAAGCTTTCTTT. Residues: CASSWGGPDGEAFF.

This chain joins TRBV6-5 and TRBJ2-3; D not resolved. The CDR3 spans 14 residues. CDR1 and CDR2 (germline): MNHEY, SVGAGI. V lost 0 bases and J 5 bases, leaving 9 bases between the germline ends. Here the CDR3 reads CASSYSRARDTQYF. As DNA, the CDR3 is TGTGCCAGCAGTTACTCGAGAGCCCGAGATACGCAGTATTTT.